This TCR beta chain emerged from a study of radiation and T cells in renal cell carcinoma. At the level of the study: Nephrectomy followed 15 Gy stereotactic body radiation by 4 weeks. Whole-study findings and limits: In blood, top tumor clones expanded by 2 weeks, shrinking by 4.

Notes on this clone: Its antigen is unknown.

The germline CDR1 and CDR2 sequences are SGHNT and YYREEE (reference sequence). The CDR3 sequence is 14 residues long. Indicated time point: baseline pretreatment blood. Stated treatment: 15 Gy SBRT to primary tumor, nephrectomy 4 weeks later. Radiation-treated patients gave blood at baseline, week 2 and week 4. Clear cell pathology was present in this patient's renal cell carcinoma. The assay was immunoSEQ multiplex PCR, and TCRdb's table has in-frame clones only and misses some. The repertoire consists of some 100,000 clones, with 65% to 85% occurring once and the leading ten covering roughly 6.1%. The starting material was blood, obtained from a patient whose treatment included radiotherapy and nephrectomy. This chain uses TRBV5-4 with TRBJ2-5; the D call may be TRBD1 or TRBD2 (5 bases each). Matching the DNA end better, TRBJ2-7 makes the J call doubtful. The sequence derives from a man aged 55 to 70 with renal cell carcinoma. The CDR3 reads CASSLGGVSYEQYF. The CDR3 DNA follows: TGTGCCAGCAGCTTGGGAGGGGTCTCCTACGAGCAGTACTTC.